The 22 T cell receptor beta chains below come from one sample, sequenced in a study of Ad26.COV2.S vaccination and SARS-CoV-2 variants. The assay was immunoSEQ multiplex PCR, and TCRdb's table has in-frame clones only and misses some. The sample consists of a few hundred thousand clones, about 92% of them appearing once. Treatment meaning: about 20 received Ad26.COV2.S at low or high dose, single or two shots; a few received placebo; per-sample allocation not given. The samples date from day 63 after the first vaccine or placebo injection. Specimen: peripheral blood, collected in a trial of Ad26.COV2.S vaccine versus placebo. The origin of the receptors is a person aged 18 to 59 who received the Ad26.COV2.S COVID-19 vaccine or a placebo.

The chain uses TRBV2 and TRBJ1-5; 9 nucleotides line up with TRBD1. This CDR3 comprises 14 residues. Germline V CDR1 and CDR2: SNHLY, FYNNEI. J gave up 7 bases and V 5 bases, and 6 bases lay outside the gene matches. The CDR3 loop reads CASSSQGARQPQHF. DNA of the CDR3: TGTGCCAGCAGTTCACAGGGGGCTCGACAGCCCCAGCATTTT. Looking up the rest from reference TRBV2 and TRBJ1-5 gives the full variable domain: EPEVTQTPSHQVTQMGQEVILRCVPISNHLYFYWYRQILGQKVEFLVSFYNNEISEKSEIFDDQFSVERPDGSNFTLKIRSTKLEDSAMYFCASSSQGARQPQHFGDGTRLSIL.

This chain links TRBV3-1 (or the pseudogene TRBV3-2) with TRBJ2-7; D call uncertain. Germline loops: CDR1 LGHDT, CDR2 YNNKEL (reference sequence). The V and J ends lost 0 bases and 7 bases respectively, with 4 bases between them. The CDR3 length is 11 residues. The chain's CDR3 is CASSQDTEQYF. Written as DNA, the CDR3 is TGTGCCAGCAGCCAAGATACAGAGCAGTACTTC.

This clone was detected once. This rearrangement joins TRBV27 to TRBJ2-1; 9 bases align to TRBD2. Germline V CDR1 and CDR2: MNHEY, SMNVEV (reference sequence). The CDR3 runs to 13 residues. V lost 5 bases to trimming and J lost 9 bases; unmatched junction nucleotides: 5. This CDR3 reads CASSISGSVEQFF. CDR3 DNA sequence: TGTGCCAGCAGTATTAGCGGGAGTGTTGAGCAGTTCTTC.

This rearrangement joins TRBV15 to TRBJ2-5; D is perhaps TRBD1 (7 bases). The CDR3 length is 14 residues. In germline, CDR1 is LNHNV, CDR2 YYDKDF (reference sequence). Trimming cost V 2 bases and J 5 bases, with 12 bases left between them. CDR3 sequence: CATSRPGGKETQYF. CDR3 sequence (DNA): TGTGCCACCAGCAGACCAGGGGGGAAGGAGACCCAGTACTTC. Variable domain in full (rest from reference TRBV15 and TRBJ2-5): DAMVIQNPRYQVTQFGKPVTLSCSQTLNHNVMYWYQQKSSQAPKLLFHYYDKDFNNEADTPDNFQSRRPNTSFCFLDIRSPGLGDTAMYLCATSRPGGKETQYFGPGTRLLVL.

This clone appeared a few times. For the CDR3, the DNA is TGTGCCACCAGTGAGATAGCCAAAGAGACCCAGTACTTC. This sequence encodes CATSEIAKETQYF. The chain combines TRBV24-1 with TRBJ2-5; D gene ambiguous. The V and J ends lost 4 bases and 3 bases respectively, with 8 bases between them. Germline loops: CDR1 KGHDR, CDR2 SFDVKD. CDR3 size: 13 residues.

The rearrangement uses TRBV15 and TRBJ2-5; a possible D gene is TRBD1 (10 bases). Germline CDR1 reads LNHNV; CDR2 reads YYDKDF (reference sequence). V was shortened by 6 bases and J by 2 bases, with 25 bases between the two germline ends. CDR3 length: 18 amino acids. CDR3 region: CATRGTGAASGEQETQYF. The DNA of the CDR3 is TGTGCCACCAGGGGGACAGGGGCGGCTAGCGGGGAGCAAGAGACCCAGTACTTC.

This clone was recorded once. The V gene is TRBV7-9, the J gene TRBJ1-5; D is possibly TRBD1 (5 bases). Trimming removed 5 bases from V and 2 bases from J, with 16 bases in between. The CDR3 sequence is 16 residues long. Per the germline V gene, CDR1 is SEHNR and CDR2 is FQNEAQ (reference sequence). The CDR3 is CASSPSGGIGNQPQHF. The CDR3 nucleotides read TGTGCCAGCAGCCCCTCGGGGGGTATAGGCAATCAGCCCCAGCATTTT. Full variable domain (remainder filled in from reference TRBV7-9 and TRBJ1-5): DTGVSQNPRHKITKRGQNVTFRCDPISEHNRLYWYRQTLGQGPEFLTYFQNEAQLEKSRLLSDRFSAERPKGSFSTLEIQRTEQGDSAMYLCASSPSGGIGNQPQHFGDGTRLSIL.

The genes are TRBV7-9 and TRBJ2-7; no firm D call. The CDR3 runs to 15 residues. Trimming cost V 5 bases and J 4 bases, with 18 bases left between them. The germline V gene encodes CDR1 SEHNR and CDR2 FQNEAQ (reference sequence). CDR3 residues: CASSAGSTKPYEQYF. The CDR3 DNA sequence: TGTGCCAGCAGCGCCGGGTCGACAAAACCATACGAGCAGTACTTC. Full variable domain (remainder filled in from reference TRBV7-9 and TRBJ2-7): DTGVSQNPRHKITKRGQNVTFRCDPISEHNRLYWYRQTLGQGPEFLTYFQNEAQLEKSRLLSDRFSAERPKGSFSTLEIQRTEQGDSAMYLCASSAGSTKPYEQYFGPGTRLTVT.

The rearrangement uses TRBV7-6 and TRBJ2-1; D assignment may be TRBD1 or TRBD2 (5 bases each). The ends were cut back, 1 base at V and 4 bases at J, with 14 bases in the middle. Germline V gives CDR1 SGHVS, CDR2 FNYEAQ. CDR3 length: 16 residues. This CDR3 reads CASSLESGDLYNEQFF. The CDR3, as DNA: TGTGCCAGCAGCTTAGAATCCGGGGACCTATACAATGAGCAGTTCTTC.

This clone has just a few counts. The V gene is TRBV18, the J gene TRBJ2-7; no firm D call. Trimming took off 1 base at V and 5 bases at J, with 9 bases between the two ends. The length of the CDR3 is 13 residues. Germline CDR1 reads KGHSH; CDR2 reads LQKENI. CDR3 sequence reads: CASSPQRSDEQYF. CDR3 nucleotide sequence: TGTGCCAGCTCACCACAAAGGTCGGACGAGCAGTACTTC.

V gene TRBV10-3 combines with J gene TRBJ1-6; 7 bases map to TRBD1. Trimming took 4 bases from V and 8 from J; bases not matched to a gene: 11. Germline CDR1 ENHRY, CDR2 SYGVKD. The CDR3 covers 16 residues. The CDR3 spells CAISVLPTGLDSPLHF. CDR3 DNA sequence: TGTGCCATCAGTGTGTTGCCGACAGGGCTGGATTCACCCCTCCACTTT.

This clone was found a few times. V is TRBV7-2 and J is TRBJ1-5, with 7 nucleotides matching TRBD1. The germline V gene encodes CDR1 SGHTA and CDR2 FQGNSA. V trimming: 4 bases; J trimming: 2 bases; junction bases outside the gene matches: 5. There are 15 residues in the CDR3. The CDR3 nucleotides read TGTGCCAGCAGCTCGACAGGGAGGGGCAATCAGCCCCAGCATTTT. This gives the protein CASSSTGRGNQPQHF.

The chain recombines TRBV11-2 with TRBJ1-3; no definite D call. Trimming cost V 5 bases and J 0 bases, with 11 bases left between them. Looked up from germline, CDR1 is SGHAT and CDR2 is FQNNGV. This CDR3 contains 15 residues. The CDR3 region is CASSPRTDSGNTIYF. CDR3 DNA sequence: TGTGCCAGCAGCCCACGGACGGACTCTGGAAACACCATATATTTT.

This clone has a single count. This chain links TRBV4-3 with TRBJ1-2; tentative D call: TRBD1 (6 bases). The CDR3 consists of 15 residues. Trimming took off 3 bases at V and 8 bases at J, with 19 bases between the two ends. Germline CDR1 and CDR2: LGHNA and YSLEER. The CDR3 sequence is CASSHPSAAGEGYTF. DNA for the CDR3: TGCGCCAGCAGCCATCCTTCAGCGGCAGGGGAAGGCTACACCTTC.

V is TRBV27 and J is TRBJ2-3, with D perhaps matching TRBD2 (6 bases). The germline V and J ends were trimmed by 3 bases and 0 bases, with 10 bases remaining between them. Germline CDR1 MNHEY, CDR2 SMNVEV (reference sequence). The CDR3 loop spans 15 amino acids. In nucleotides, the CDR3 is TGTGCCAGCAGTTTTGGAGGGGTTAGCACAGATACGCAGTATTTT. It codes for CASSFGGVSTDTQYF.

In its sample, this clone was seen once. This chain uses TRBV28 with TRBJ2-7, with D possibly TRBD2 on 7 matching bases. Between the trimmed V and J ends, which lost 2 bases and 4 bases, there was a span of 18 bases. Germline V gives CDR1 MDHEN, CDR2 SYDVKM. This CDR3 region has 16 residues. The CDR3 sequence is CASSLGGGMVRYEQYF. In DNA, the CDR3 is TGTGCCAGCAGTTTAGGGGGGGGCATGGTTCGGTACGAGCAGTACTTC.

The chain combines TRBV5-4 with TRBJ2-7; a possible D gene is TRBD1 (6 bases). Germline CDR1 reads SGHNT; CDR2 reads YYREEE (reference sequence). Trimming took off 1 base at V and 1 base at J, with 6 bases between the two ends. The CDR3 contains 13 residues. CDR3 coding DNA: TGTGCCAGCAGCTTGCAGGGGTCCTACGAGCAGTACTTC. As protein: CASSLQGSYEQYF.

The chain combines TRBV4-3 with TRBJ1-3; D gene uncertain. This CDR3 comprises 16 residues. Germline V lookup: CDR1 LGHNA, CDR2 YSLEER. The V gene lost 1 base and the J gene lost 0 bases, with 10 bases spanning the gap. The CDR3 spells CASSQVAGASGNTIYF. Written as DNA, the CDR3 is TGCGCCAGCAGCCAAGTCGCCGGAGCCTCTGGAAACACCATATATTTT.

This chain joins TRBV5-4 and TRBJ2-3, with D tentatively TRBD2 (5 bases). The germline CDR1 and CDR2 sequences are SGHNT and YYREEE (reference sequence). CDR3 size: 15 residues. Trimming shortened V by 2 bases and J by 8 bases, and 18 bases separated the two germline ends. Written as DNA, the CDR3 is TGTGCCAGCAGCTTCTTCATGGCTAGAGAGGGTACGCAGTATTTT. Residues: CASSFFMAREGTQYF.

The V call is TRBV5-5, the J call TRBJ2-7, with no clear D. Germline V CDR1 and CDR2: SGHKS, YYEKEE (reference sequence). The CDR3 runs to 12 residues. V dropped 4 bases and J dropped 2 bases, with 7 bases sitting between them. The CDR3 DNA reads TGTGCCAGCAGCCTCACCACCTACGAGCAGTACTTC. Its protein is CASSLTTYEQYF.

CDR3 loop: CASSLEEGLYGYTF. Written as DNA, the CDR3 is TGTGCCAGCAGCTTGGAGGAGGGCCTCTATGGCTACACCTTC. The rearrangement uses TRBV5-6 and TRBJ1-2; no clear D. Germline-derived CDR1 and CDR2 are SGHDT and YYEEEE. CDR3 length equals 14 residues. V lost 0 bases, J lost 4 bases, and 10 bases lay in between.

The rearrangement links TRBV7-9 to TRBJ2-1; D unclear. Trimming cost V 4 bases and J 8 bases, with 9 bases left between them. CDR1 SEHNR and CDR2 FQNEAQ come from the germline V gene (reference sequence). This CDR3 region has 12 residues. The CDR3 DNA is TGTGCCAGCAGCTCAGATCTAGATGAGCAGTTCTTC. Translating gives CASSSDLDEQFF.